These 9 T cell receptor beta chains originate from one sample sequenced in a study of cytomegalovirus exposure and HLA in healthy donors. It was with 60 Vbeta and 13 Jbeta primers that the PCR ran. Using immunoSEQ multiplex PCR, the repertoire was profiled, and TCRdb retains in-frame clones only, with some absent. Its table records about 52,000 clones. Specimen: PBMCs. Receptors were obtained from a woman aged 55-70 years in good health and CMV-seropositive.

The chain uses TRBV2 and TRBJ2-7, with 8 bases that match TRBD2. The CDR3 contains 13 residues. V shed 6 bases and J 7 bases; nucleotides not matched to a gene: 8. Germline values: CDR1 SNHLY, CDR2 FYNNEI. The CDR3 is CASSGGGVREQYF. In DNA, the CDR3 is TGTGCCAGCAGCGGGGGGGGAGTGAGAGAGCAGTACTTC.

The genes are TRBV11-2 and TRBJ2-2; 10 bases are shared with TRBD2. The length of the CDR3 is 16 residues. From germline, CDR1 is SGHAT and CDR2 FQNNGV. Trimming removed 5 bases from V and 1 base from J; junction bases left unmatched: 4. The CDR3 region is CASSLLAGGNTGELFF. DNA for the CDR3: TGTGCCAGCAGCCTATTAGCGGGGGGGAACACCGGGGAGCTGTTTTTT. The whole variable domain, remainder taken from reference TRBV11-2 and TRBJ2-2, is EAGVAQSPRYKIIEKRQSVAFWCNPISGHATLYWYQQILGQGPKLLIQFQNNGVVDDSQLPKDRFSAERLKGVDSTLKIQPAKLEDSAVYLCASSLLAGGNTGELFFGEGSRLTVL.

The chain is built from TRBV6-5 and TRBJ1-3; 7 nucleotides align to TRBD1. The CDR3 loop spans 15 amino acids. Germline-derived CDR1 and CDR2 are MNHEY and SVGAGI. The V gene end was trimmed by 8 bases and the J gene end by 0 bases; junction bases not matched to a gene: 7. The CDR3 is CASQRDSYSGNTIYF. CDR3 nucleotides: TGTGCCAGCCAACGGGACAGCTACTCTGGAAACACCATATATTTT.

The rearrangement joins TRBV6-1 to TRBJ1-6, with 8 nucleotides matching TRBD1. The germline CDR1 and CDR2 sequences are MNHNS and SASEGT. V was clipped by 3 bases and J by 9 bases; unmatched bases: 4. This CDR3 comprises 14 residues. CDR3 nucleotide sequence: TGTGCCAGCAGTGACAGGGGGCTTTTTTCACCCCTCCACTTT. Protein sequence: CASSDRGLFSPLHF.

Judged by frequency, this clone is medium-sized (0.01 to 0.1%). CDR3 region: CASSPRQGEAHGNTEAFF. In DNA form, the CDR3 reads TGTGCCAGTAGTCCCCGACAGGGGGAAGCTCATGGAAACACTGAAGCTTTCTTT. This chain joins TRBV19 and TRBJ1-1; 9 positions agree with TRBD1. CDR1 and CDR2 (germline): LNHDA, SQIVND (reference sequence). The CDR3 is 18 amino acids. Unmatched junction bases numbered 15, after V lost 5 bases and J lost 2 bases.

The CDR3 protein is CSAGQGQGTEAFF. CDR3 nucleotide sequence: TGCAGCGCCGGGCAGGGGCAAGGGACTGAAGCTTTCTTT. The J gene is TRBJ1-1, the V gene TRBV29-1; TRBD1 might be the D (6 bases). V gave up 7 bases and J gave up 5 bases, with 17 bases separating them. The CDR3 consists of 13 residues. Germline V gene lookup returns CDR1 SQVTM and CDR2 ANQGSEA.

V usage is TRBV5-1 and J usage is TRBJ2-2, with TRBD1 as a possible D gene (5 bases). Trimming removed 4 bases from V and 4 bases from J, with 11 bases in between. The CDR3 has 14 amino acids. Germline V gives CDR1 SGHRS, CDR2 YFSETQ. The CDR3 reads CASSLIDSTGELFF. CDR3 bases: TGCGCCAGCAGCCTTATTGACAGCACCGGGGAGCTGTTTTTT.

V and J are TRBV10-3 and TRBJ2-7, with TRBD1 matching 7 bases. Trimming removed 10 bases from V and 3 bases from J; junction bases left unmatched: 6. The CDR3 runs to 12 residues. Germline CDR1 and CDR2: ENHRY and SYGVKD. The CDR3 protein is CANRDRGYEQYF. The CDR3 region has the DNA TGTGCCAACCGGGACAGAGGCTACGAGCAGTACTTC.

The chain is built from TRBV7-6 and TRBJ2-3; 9 nucleotides line up with TRBD2. The germline CDR1 and CDR2 sequences are SGHVS and FNYEAQ. The CDR3 runs to 16 residues. V lost 1 base and J lost 2; bases outside the gene matches: 4. The CDR3 nucleotides are TGTGCCAGCAGCTTAGTTAGCGGGGGAAACACAGATACGCAGTATTTT. It specifies CASSLVSGGNTDTQYF. Full variable domain (outside the CDR3, taken from reference TRBV7-6 and TRBJ2-3): GAGVSQSPRYKVTKRGQDVALRCDPISGHVSLYWYRQALGQGPEFLTYFNYEAQQDKSGLPNDRFSAERPEGSISTLTIQRTEQRDSAMYRCASSLVSGGNTDTQYFGPGTRLTVL.